This TCR beta chain was found in a study of blood T cell repertoires in COVID-19. Study at large: The United States, Italy and Spain provided the acute and convalescent COVID-19 samples. PBMCs, B-cell-depleted T cells, or T cells provided the cDNA or gDNA that made up the material.

In the original processing: Reference gene primer amplification yielded estimated nucleated cell counts. Assay used: immunoSEQ multiplex PCR; TCRdb lists only in-frame clones, some missing. That table furnishes V, J and clone size, whereas the DNA furnished D and trimming. The sample has 91,000 or so clones, more than 75% seen once. The CDR3 has 14 amino acids. Germline V lookup: CDR1 SGHTA, CDR2 FQGNSA. Deletions cut 5 bases from V and 7 bases from J, with 17 bases between. This rearrangement joins TRBV7-2 to TRBJ1-2; D is possibly TRBD1 (5 bases). The clonotype was recovered from a man aged 50-60 years with active or convalescent COVID-19. Sequences were obtained from peripheral blood. CDR3 in DNA: TGTGCCAGCAGCCTGAATGGGGGGTCTGGTGGCTACACCTTC. Translated, it gives CASSLNGGSGGYTF.